The clone carrying this T cell receptor beta chain was observed a handful of times. Antigen specificity is unknown. This sample is drawn from a study of T cell repertoires in cytomegalovirus infection. Study information: Evidence of both CMV infection and a matching HLA type came from public TCR beta signatures.

TCRdb redid the calling of the reads with MiXCR, one entry per CDR3 protein. The sample consists of just under 500,000 distinct CDR3 sequences, 33% of them appearing once. CDR3 length: 17 residues. The germline V gene has CDR1 SGHTA and CDR2 FQGNSA. Trimming cost V 9 bases and J 0 bases; bases outside gene matches: 14. The receptor was derived from a human donor in good health (CMV status not recorded). Some clones in this sample may be carry-over from other donors' samples. This chain uses TRBV7-2 with TRBJ2-3; 8 nucleotides line up with TRBD2. Sequenced here: cultured PBMCs, sampled from culture after CMV antigen stimulation. This CDR3 is CARSPGRAHASTDTQYF. The CDR3, as DNA: TGTGCCAGGTCGCCCGGGAGGGCCCACGCCAGCACAGATACGCAGTATTTT.